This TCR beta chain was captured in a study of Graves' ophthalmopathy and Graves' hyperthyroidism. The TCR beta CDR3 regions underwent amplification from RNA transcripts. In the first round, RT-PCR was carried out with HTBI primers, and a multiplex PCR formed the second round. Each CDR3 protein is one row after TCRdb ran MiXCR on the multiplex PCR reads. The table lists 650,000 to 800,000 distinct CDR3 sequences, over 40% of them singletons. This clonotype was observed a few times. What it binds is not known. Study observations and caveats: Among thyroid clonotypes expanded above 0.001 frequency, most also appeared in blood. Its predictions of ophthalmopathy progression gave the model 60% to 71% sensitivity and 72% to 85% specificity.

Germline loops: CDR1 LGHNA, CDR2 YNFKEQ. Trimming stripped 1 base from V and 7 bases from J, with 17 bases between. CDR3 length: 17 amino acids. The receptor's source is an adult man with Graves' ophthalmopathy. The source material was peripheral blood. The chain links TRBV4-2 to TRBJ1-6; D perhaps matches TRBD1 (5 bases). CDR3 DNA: TGTGCCAGCAGCCAAGTAGGGGACCCACGGACGAATTCACCCCTCCACTTT. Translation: CASSQVGDPRTNSPLHF.